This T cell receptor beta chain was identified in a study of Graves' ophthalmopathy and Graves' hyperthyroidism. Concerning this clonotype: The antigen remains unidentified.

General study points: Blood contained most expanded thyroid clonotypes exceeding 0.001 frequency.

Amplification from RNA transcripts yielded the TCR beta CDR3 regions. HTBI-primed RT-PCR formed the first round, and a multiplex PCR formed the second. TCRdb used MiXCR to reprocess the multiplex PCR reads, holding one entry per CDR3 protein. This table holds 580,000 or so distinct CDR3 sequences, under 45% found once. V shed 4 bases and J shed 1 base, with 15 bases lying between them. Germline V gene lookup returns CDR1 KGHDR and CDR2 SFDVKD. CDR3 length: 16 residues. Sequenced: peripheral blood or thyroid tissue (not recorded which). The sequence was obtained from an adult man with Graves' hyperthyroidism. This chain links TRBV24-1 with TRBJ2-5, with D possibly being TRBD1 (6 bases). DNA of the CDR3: TGTGCCACCAGTGACGTCCTACAGGGATTCCAAGAGACCCAGTACTTC. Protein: CATSDVLQGFQETQYF.